This TCR beta chain was observed in a study of cytomegalovirus exposure and HLA in healthy donors. It was with 60 Vbeta and 13 Jbeta primers that the PCR ran. Here immunoSEQ multiplex PCR was the method, and the copy in TCRdb shows in-frame clones only, minus some. The sample has approximately 100,000 clones, about 77% seen once. The CDR3 is made up of 13 amino acids. V lost 5 bases to trimming and J lost 6 bases, with 11 bases between them. Looked up from germline, CDR1 is LNHDA and CDR2 is SQIVND (reference sequence). The chain carries TRBV19 and TRBJ2-1; D unclear. The source is a woman under 30 in good health and CMV-seropositive. The sample comprised PBMCs. DNA of the CDR3: TGTGCCAGTAGTCGCCACGAGGTCAATGAGCAGTTCTTC. It codes for CASSRHEVNEQFF.